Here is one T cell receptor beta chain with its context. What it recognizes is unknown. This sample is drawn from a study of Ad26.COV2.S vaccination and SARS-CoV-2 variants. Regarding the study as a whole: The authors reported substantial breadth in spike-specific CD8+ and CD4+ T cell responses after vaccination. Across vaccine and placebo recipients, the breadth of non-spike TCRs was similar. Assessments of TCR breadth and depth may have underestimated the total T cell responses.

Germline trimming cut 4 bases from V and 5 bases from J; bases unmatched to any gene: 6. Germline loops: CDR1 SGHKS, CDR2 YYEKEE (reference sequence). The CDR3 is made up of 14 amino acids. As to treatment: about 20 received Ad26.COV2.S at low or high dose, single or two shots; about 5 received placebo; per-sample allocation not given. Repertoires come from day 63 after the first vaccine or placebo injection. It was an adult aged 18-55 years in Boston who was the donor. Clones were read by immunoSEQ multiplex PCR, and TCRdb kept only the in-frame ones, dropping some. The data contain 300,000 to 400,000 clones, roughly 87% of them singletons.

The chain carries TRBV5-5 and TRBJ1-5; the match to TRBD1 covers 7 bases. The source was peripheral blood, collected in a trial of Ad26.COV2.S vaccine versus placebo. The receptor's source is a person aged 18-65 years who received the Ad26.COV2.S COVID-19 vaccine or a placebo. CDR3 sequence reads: CASSPQGGHQPQHF. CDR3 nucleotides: TGTGCCAGCAGCCCCCAGGGGGGCCATCAGCCCCAGCATTTT.